One and the same sample provided the 10 T cell receptor beta chains below, sequenced in a study of T cell repertoires in cytomegalovirus infection. TCRdb reanalysed the reads using MiXCR and keeps one entry per CDR3 protein. The repertoire holds around 100,000 distinct CDR3 sequences, with around 10% as singletons. These receptors are not linked to any known antigen. The sequencing input was PBMCs, sequenced either directly or after in vitro stimulation (not recorded which). These receptors originate from a human donor in good health (CMV status not recorded). Some clones in this sample may be carry-over from other donors' samples.

Ten or more counts support this clonotype. This chain uses TRBV12-3 or TRBV12-4 with TRBJ2-5; 7 positions agree with TRBD1. V lost 5 bases, J lost 2 bases, and 5 bases stayed unmatched. This CDR3 spans 14 amino acids. CDR3 bases: TGTGCCAGCAGTGTGCCGGGACAGCAAGAGACCCAGTACTTC. It encodes CASSVPGQQETQYF.

This clonotype was counted between two and nine times. The chain joins TRBV2 to TRBJ1-5; D unresolved. The germline CDR1 and CDR2 sequences are SNHLY and FYNNEI. V was shortened by 0 bases and J by 0 bases, with 6 bases between the two germline ends. CDR3 length equals 15 residues. CDR3 in amino acids: CASSEARSSNQPQHF. CDR3 DNA sequence: TGTGCCAGCAGTGAAGCACGGTCTAGCAATCAGCCCCAGCATTTT. Drawing the rest from reference TRBV2 and TRBJ1-5, the complete variable domain is EPEVTQTPSHQVTQMGQEVILRCVPISNHLYFYWYRQILGQKVEFLVSFYNNEISEKSEIFDDQFSVERPDGSNFTLKIRSTKLEDSAMYFCASSEARSSNQPQHFGDGTRLSIL.

This clonotype came up a few times. This rearrangement joins TRBV10-2 to TRBJ1-1; 8 nucleotides match TRBD1. J was trimmed by 2 bases and V by 10 bases; bases with no gene match: 12. Germline assignment: CDR1 WSHSY and CDR2 SAAADI. CDR3 length: 15 residues. The CDR3 DNA sequence: TGCGCCACTACGCTCCAGGGGGCCCCAAACACTGAAGCTTTCTTT. Its protein product is CATTLQGAPNTEAFF.

This clonotype was picked up many times. This chain joins TRBV19 and TRBJ1-2, with D unclear. The CDR3 is 13 residues long. Per the germline V gene, CDR1 is LNHDA and CDR2 is SQIVND (reference sequence). The V gene lost 7 bases and the J gene lost 0 bases, with 9 bases spanning the gap. The CDR3 loop reads CASTPGTNYGYTF. CDR3 nucleotides: TGTGCCAGTACCCCGGGGACTAACTATGGCTACACCTTC.

The rearrangement links TRBV29-1 to TRBJ2-3; D might be TRBD1 (6 bases). V lost 6 bases and J 4 bases, leaving 20 bases between the germline ends. Germline CDR1 SQVTM, CDR2 ANQGSEA. The CDR3 runs to 15 residues. The CDR3 region is CSVETTGSGADTQYF. The DNA for the CDR3 is TGCAGCGTCGAAACTACAGGGTCTGGGGCAGATACGCAGTATTTT.

V gene TRBV12-3 or TRBV12-4 combines with J gene TRBJ1-2, with a weak D call TRBD1 (5 bases). V was cut by 5 bases and J by 1 base, with 14 bases left in between. CDR3 size: 15 residues. For the CDR3, the DNA is TGTGCCAGCAGTCTGACCGGGGCAAATAACTATGGCTACACCTTC. Translation: CASSLTGANNYGYTF.

This clonotype was detected ten times or more. This chain connects TRBV7-8 to TRBJ1-3; no reliable D call. The CDR3 runs 14 residues. The V gene's germline CDR1 is SGHVS and CDR2 FQNEAQ. The V and J ends lost 0 bases and 2 bases respectively, with 5 bases between them. CDR3 amino acids: CASSLADTGNTIYF. Here the CDR3 DNA reads TGTGCCAGCAGCTTAGCCGACACTGGAAACACCATATATTTT.

V usage is TRBV10-3 and J usage is TRBJ2-5; 12 positions match TRBD2. The V gene end was trimmed by 5 bases and the J gene end by 7 bases; junction bases not matched to a gene: 8. Germline V gives CDR1 ENHRY, CDR2 SYGVKD. The CDR3 consists of 15 residues. CDR3 loop: CAISRTSGDLGTQYF. In nucleotides, the CDR3 is TGTGCCATCAGTAGGACTAGCGGGGATCTCGGGACCCAGTACTTC.

This clonotype was picked up many times. The chain combines TRBV6-2 or TRBV6-3 with TRBJ1-1; D is perhaps TRBD1 (6 bases). V shed 6 bases and J shed 1 base, with 9 bases lying between them. CDR3 size: 13 residues. Germline assignment: CDR1 MNHEY and CDR2 SVGEGT. CDR3 sequence (DNA): TGTGCCAGCAGGTTGGGACAGAACACTGAAGCTTTCTTT. This sequence encodes CASRLGQNTEAFF.

The V call is TRBV7-6, the J call TRBJ2-6, with TRBD2 matching over 12 bases. The J segment lost 1 base and the V segment lost 4 bases, leaving 5 bases of the junction unmatched. This CDR3 region has 18 residues. CDR1 and CDR2 from the germline V gene are SGHVS and FNYEAQ. In DNA, the CDR3 is TGTGCCAGCAGCTCCCTAGCGGGAGGGGTGTCTGGGGCCAACGTCCTGACTTTC. This translates into CASSSLAGGVSGANVLTF.